This T cell receptor beta chain was sequenced for a study of T cell changes during pregnancy in multiple sclerosis. Data came from immunoSEQ multiplex PCR; TCRdb stores just in-frame clones and leaves some out. The sample has about 59,000 clones; more than 85% are singletons. This CDR3 has 15 residues. CDR1 and CDR2 from the germline V gene are SGHTA and FQGNSA. Trimming shortened V by 0 bases and J by 7 bases, and 13 bases separated the two germline ends. This sequence joins TRBV7-2 and TRBJ2-1; a possible D gene is TRBD1 (6 bases). This sample comprised peripheral blood, obtained in the third trimester of pregnancy. The sequence derives from a female donor in good health, enrolled as a control in a pregnancy study. CDR3 nucleotides: TGTGCCAGCAGCTTAGCGTCCACAGGGATTAATGAGCAGTTCTTC. This codes for CASSLASTGINEQFF.